This note documents a single T cell receptor beta chain sequence. Its antigen remains unknown. The data stem from a study of graft-versus-host responses after intestinal transplantation. Turning to the study itself: Recipients had multivisceral, liver-intestinal, or isolated intestinal transplants. Each patient got anti-thymocyte globulin induction, then tacrolimus and steroids for three to four years. Regarding the study as a whole: Allografts from individuals with graft-donor T cell macrochimerism displayed high graft-versus-host to host-versus-graft clonal ratios.

The CDR3 spans 16 residues. The V and J ends lost 2 bases and 3 bases, in that order; junction bases with no gene match: 12. CDR1 GTSNPN and CDR2 SVGIG come from the germline V gene (reference sequence). Profiling relied on immunoSEQ multiplex PCR, and the TCRdb table lists in-frame clones only, not all of them. The sample contains tens of thousands of clones, almost 95% of which appear only once. This receptor was identified in a human donor who was the organ donor for an intestinal transplant. The gene calls are TRBV30 and TRBJ1-1; 7 bases are shared with TRBD1. The starting material was unstimulated CD4+ T cells sorted from spleen or lymph node cells, obtained before transplant. The CDR3 spells CAWSKTGSYPYTEAFF. The CDR3 DNA is TGTGCCTGGAGTAAGACAGGGTCGTATCCGTACACTGAAGCTTTCTTT. Full variable domain (rest looked up from reference TRBV30 and TRBJ1-1): SQTIHQWPATLVQPVGSPLSLECTVEGTSNPNLYWYRQAAGRGLQLLFYSVGIGQISSEVPQNLSASRPQDRQFILSSKKLLLSDSGFYLCAWSKTGSYPYTEAFFGQGTRLTVV.